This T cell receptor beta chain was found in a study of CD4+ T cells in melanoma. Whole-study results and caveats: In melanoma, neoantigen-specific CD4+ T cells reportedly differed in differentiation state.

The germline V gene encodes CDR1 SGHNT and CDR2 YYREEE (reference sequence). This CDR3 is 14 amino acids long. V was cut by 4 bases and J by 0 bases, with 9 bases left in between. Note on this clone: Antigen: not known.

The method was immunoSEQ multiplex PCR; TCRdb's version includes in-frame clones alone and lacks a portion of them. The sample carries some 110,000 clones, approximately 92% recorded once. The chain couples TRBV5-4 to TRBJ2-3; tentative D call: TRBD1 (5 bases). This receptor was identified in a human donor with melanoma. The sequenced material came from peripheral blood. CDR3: CASSRQSSTDTQYF. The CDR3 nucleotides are TGTGCCAGCAGCCGACAGTCTAGCACAGATACGCAGTATTTT.